The 26 T cell receptor beta chains presented below share a single source sample, sequenced in a study of response to subunit inactivated influenza vaccine. MiXCR was run by TCRdb on the RT-PCR reads, yielding one entry per CDR3 protein. The data show about 480,000 distinct CDR3 sequences, with about a tenth seen just once and about 12% held by the top ten. Sequenced here: PBMCs from blood, sampled more than 35 days after vaccination. These receptors originate from a man between 45 and 60 years old who received an inactivated influenza vaccine.

This clonotype was seen more than once but under ten times. The genes are TRBV4-3 and TRBJ1-3; D uncertain. Trimming pared 0 bases from V and 0 bases from J, leaving 9 bases between. Germline-derived CDR1 and CDR2 are LGHNA and YSLEER. The CDR3 contains 16 residues. CDR3 protein: CASSQDETFSGNTIYF. The DNA for the CDR3 is TGCGCCAGCAGCCAAGATGAAACCTTCTCTGGAAACACCATATATTTT.

This clonotype was detected only a few times. V is TRBV11-2 and J is TRBJ2-5, with D possibly matching TRBD2 (6 bases). CDR1 SGHAT and CDR2 FQNNGV come from the germline V gene. The ends were cut back, 0 bases at V and 4 bases at J, with 15 bases in the middle. The CDR3 length is 16 residues. CDR3 protein: CASSLELAMRGETQYF. CDR3 nucleotide sequence: TGTGCCAGCAGCTTAGAGCTAGCGATGAGGGGAGAGACCCAGTACTTC.

The sample holds a few counts of this clonotype. V usage is TRBV2 and J usage is TRBJ2-2, with 9 bases matching TRBD1. The V gene end was trimmed by 4 bases and the J gene end by 7 bases; junction bases not matched to a gene: 4. Germline assignment: CDR1 SNHLY and CDR2 FYNNEI. This CDR3 contains 14 residues. The CDR3 DNA follows: TGTGCCAGCAGTGTACAGGGGGCGAGCGGGGAGCTGTTTTTT. As protein: CASSVQGASGELFF.

The sample holds one count of this clonotype. This may be a read error: a much more frequent sequence differs by one nucleotide. The chain employs TRBV29-1 and TRBJ2-4; D remains unclear. The CDR3 extends over 14 amino acids. Germline CDR1 and CDR2: SQVTM and ANQGSEA. The DNA of the CDR3 is TGCAGCGTCCGAGTAACCGTAGCCGAAAACATTCAGTACTTC. Protein: CSVRVTVAENIQYF.

The gene calls are TRBV5-1 and TRBJ1-1; the D is unclear. In germline, CDR1 is SGHRS, CDR2 YFSETQ. CDR3 size: 11 residues. The ends were cut back, 2 bases at V and 7 bases at J, with 6 bases in the middle. CDR3 sequence (DNA): TGCGCCAGCAGCTTTGCCAGTGAAGCTTTCTTT. It codes for CASSFASEAFF. Full variable domain (missing parts from reference TRBV5-1 and TRBJ1-1): KAGVTQTPRYLIKTRGQQVTLSCSPISGHRSVSWYQQTPGQGLQFLFEYFSETQRNKGNFPGRFSGRQFSNSRSEMNVSTLELGDSALYLCASSFASEAFFGQGTRLTVV.

This clonotype was counted ten times or more. This chain uses TRBV12-3 or TRBV12-4 with TRBJ1-6; TRBD1 aligns across 8 bases. V lost 4 bases and J lost 9; bases outside the gene matches: 11. The CDR3 totals 16 residues. The CDR3, as DNA: TGTGCCAGCAGTTCTTCTCAGGGGGCTGGTGTTTCACCCCTCCACTTT. Amino acids: CASSSSQGAGVSPLHF.

This clonotype was observed many times. In DNA form, the CDR3 reads TGCAGTGCTCCTATTCGGGACCTCGACCCCCGAGCCCAGTACTTC. It yields the protein CSAPIRDLDPRAQYF. This chain connects TRBV20-1 to TRBJ2-5; D is possibly TRBD1 or TRBD2 (5 bases each). Germline V CDR1 and CDR2: DFQATT, SNEGSKA (reference sequence). This CDR3 comprises 15 residues. The V end lost 5 bases, the J end lost 9 bases, and 25 bases lay between the germline ends.

The rearrangement links TRBV9 to TRBJ2-5; 7 nucleotides line up with TRBD2. V lost 0 bases, J lost 4 bases, and 12 bases stayed unmatched. The CDR3 is made up of 17 amino acids. The V gene's germline CDR1 is SGDLS and CDR2 YYNGEE. The CDR3 region is CASSVASGGRVRETQYF. CDR3 coding DNA: TGTGCCAGCAGCGTAGCATCCGGAGGGAGGGTCAGAGAGACCCAGTACTTC.

This clonotype was seen more than once but under ten times. The CDR3 reads CASSYPSDRGRLPDTQYF. In DNA, the CDR3 is TGTGCCAGCAGTTATCCCTCGGACAGGGGGCGCCTCCCAGATACGCAGTATTTT. The chain has TRBV6-9 and TRBJ2-3; TRBD1 aligns across 11 bases. The V segment lost 2 bases and the J segment 4 bases; nucleotides outside the gene matches: 11. This CDR3 comprises 18 residues. Germline CDR1 is MNHGY and CDR2 is SVAAGI.

This clonotype was seen only a few times. This chain connects TRBV5-6 to TRBJ2-2; D call uncertain. CDR1 is SGHDT, CDR2 YYEEEE, per germline. The CDR3 runs to 15 residues. Trimming cost V 0 bases and J 6 bases, with 12 bases left between them. CDR3 loop: CASSLEAGRPGELFF. The CDR3 nucleotides are TGTGCCAGCAGCTTGGAGGCAGGACGTCCCGGGGAGCTGTTTTTT.

This clonotype appeared a few times. The chain combines TRBV7-2 with TRBJ2-7; TRBD2 agrees at 15 bases. Germline V gives CDR1 SGHTA, CDR2 FQGNSA. There are 16 residues in the CDR3. Unmatched junction bases numbered 9, after V lost 5 bases and J lost 7 bases. This CDR3 is CASSITGLAGGKEQYF. The CDR3 DNA reads as TGTGCCAGCAGCATAACCGGACTAGCGGGAGGGAAAGAGCAGTACTTC.

This clonotype was seen more than once but under ten times. The chain uses TRBV7-2 and TRBJ1-2, with D perhaps matching TRBD1 (5 bases). There are 13 residues in the CDR3. Germline CDR1 reads SGHTA; CDR2 reads FQGNSA. The V end was cut by 6 bases, the J end by 7 bases, with 15 bases between. CDR3 sequence (DNA): TGTGCCAGCAGTCCTAGGTGGGGGGGTGGCTACACCTTC. This translates into CASSPRWGGGYTF. Filled out from reference TRBV7-2 and TRBJ1-2, the complete variable domain reads GAGVSQSPSNKVTEKGKDVELRCDPISGHTALYWYRQSLGQGLEFLIYFQGNSAPDKSGLPSDRFSAERTGGSVSTLTIQRTQQEDSAVYLCASSPRWGGGYTFGSGTRLTVV.

V usage is TRBV5-1 and J usage is TRBJ2-2, with 9 positions matching TRBD2. V dropped 4 bases and J dropped 2; count of bases not matched to a gene: 3. Germline CDR1 is SGHRS and CDR2 is YFSETQ. This CDR3 comprises 15 residues. The CDR3 is CASSTGLANTGELFF. CDR3 sequence (DNA): TGCGCCAGCAGCACGGGACTAGCTAACACCGGGGAGCTGTTTTTT.

This chain links TRBV12-3 or TRBV12-4 with TRBJ1-1; D ambiguous. Deletions cut 3 bases from V and 4 bases from J, with 12 bases between. This CDR3 is 14 amino acids long. The CDR3 is CASSFVVGGTEAFF. The DNA for the CDR3 is TGTGCCAGCAGTTTTGTGGTGGGAGGCACTGAAGCTTTCTTT.

DNA for the CDR3: TGCGCCAGCAGCTCCGACGGGGGAGGGCTGAATGGCTACACCTTC. This sequence encodes CASSSDGGGLNGYTF. The V call is TRBV5-1, the J call TRBJ1-2, with D possibly TRBD1 on 5 matching bases. CDR1 and CDR2 (germline): SGHRS, YFSETQ. The V gene lost 3 bases and the J gene lost 6 bases, with 18 bases spanning the gap. This CDR3 contains 15 residues.

The table lists this clonotype with many counts. The chain carries TRBV29-1 and TRBJ1-1; D is unresolved. The CDR3 is made up of 12 amino acids. Germline V lookup: CDR1 SQVTM, CDR2 ANQGSEA. Between the trimmed V and J ends, which lost 2 bases and 0 bases, there was a span of 4 bases. The CDR3 DNA is TGCAGCGTTGAAACGTTGAACACTGAAGCTTTCTTT. It is translated as CSVETLNTEAFF.

This chain links TRBV7-6 with TRBJ1-3; D possibly corresponds to TRBD1 (5 bases). V dropped 5 bases and J dropped 0 bases, with 11 bases sitting between them. CDR3 length equals 15 residues. Germline V gene sequence: CDR1 SGHVS, CDR2 FNYEAQ. The CDR3 loop reads CASSVGHPSGNTIYF. The DNA of the CDR3 is TGTGCCAGCAGCGTCGGACACCCCTCTGGAAACACCATATATTTT. The whole variable domain, remainder taken from reference TRBV7-6 and TRBJ1-3, is GAGVSQSPRYKVTKRGQDVALRCDPISGHVSLYWYRQALGQGPEFLTYFNYEAQQDKSGLPNDRFSAERPEGSISTLTIQRTEQRDSAMYRCASSVGHPSGNTIYFGEGSWLTVV.

This chain uses TRBV9 with TRBJ2-5, with 9 bases matching TRBD2. The germline gives CDR1 SGDLS, CDR2 YYNGEE. This CDR3 is built from 17 residues. The trim removed 0 bases at V and 5 bases at J, leaving 11 bases unmatched. DNA for the CDR3: TGTGCCAGCAGCGTAGGGGTGATAGCGGGAGAGGATGAGACCCAGTACTTC. This encodes CASSVGVIAGEDETQYF. Full variable domain (rest looked up from reference TRBV9 and TRBJ2-5): DSGVTQTPKHLITATGQRVTLRCSPRSGDLSVYWYQQSLDQGLQFLIQYYNGEERAKGNILERFSAQQFPDLHSELNLSSLELGDSALYFCASSVGVIAGEDETQYFGPGTRLLVL.

This clonotype was seen ten or more times. The CDR3 sequence is CASRRRSDLSQHF. The DNA for the CDR3 is TGTGCCAGCCGCCGCAGGAGCGATTTGTCCCAGCATTTT. The rearrangement uses TRBV6-1 and TRBJ1-5; D unresolved. This CDR3 spans 13 amino acids. Looked up from germline, CDR1 is MNHNS and CDR2 is SASEGT. The germline V and J ends were trimmed by 8 bases and 11 bases, with 19 bases remaining between them.

This clonotype was seen many times. The chain combines TRBV12-3 or TRBV12-4 with TRBJ2-1; D gene unclear. The CDR3 consists of 11 residues. V shed 2 bases and J shed 13 bases, with 9 bases lying between them. This chain's CDR3 is CASSLSYQQFF. CDR3 nucleotide sequence: TGTGCCAGCAGTTTATCCTACCAACAGTTCTTC.

The gene calls are TRBV2 and TRBJ1-2, with D possibly matching TRBD1 (5 bases). Germline-derived CDR1 and CDR2 are SNHLY and FYNNEI. Trimming cost V 4 bases and J 6 bases, with 6 bases left between them. The CDR3 sequence is 11 residues long. The chain's CDR3 is CASSGRDGYTF. DNA for the CDR3: TGTGCCAGCAGTGGCAGGGATGGCTACACCTTC.

The CDR3 sequence is CASSPWDFNTGELFF. Here the CDR3 DNA reads TGTGCCAGCAGCCCTTGGGACTTCAACACCGGGGAGCTGTTTTTT. The chain joins TRBV14 to TRBJ2-2, with D perhaps matching TRBD2 (6 bases). The germline gives CDR1 SGHDN, CDR2 FVKESK. The CDR3 runs to 15 residues. Trimming pared 4 bases from V and 2 bases from J, leaving 11 bases between.

The gene calls are TRBV7-2 and TRBJ2-2, with D unclear. The germline CDR1 and CDR2 sequences are SGHTA and FQGNSA. The V end lost 8 bases, the J end lost 0 bases, and 16 bases lay between the germline ends. The CDR3 is made up of 16 amino acids. The chain's CDR3 is CASGLMAVANTGELFF. The CDR3 region has the DNA TGTGCCAGCGGTTTGATGGCAGTCGCGAACACCGGGGAGCTGTTTTTT. The full variable domain, in which reference TRBV7-2 and TRBJ2-2 provide the parts outside the CDR3, is GAGVSQSPSNKVTEKGKDVELRCDPISGHTALYWYRQSLGQGLEFLIYFQGNSAPDKSGLPSDRFSAERTGGSVSTLTIQRTQQEDSAVYLCASGLMAVANTGELFFGEGSRLTVL.

This clonotype was seen a handful of times. The chain recombines TRBV12-3 or TRBV12-4 with TRBJ1-4, with 7 bases fitting TRBD1. V trimming: 6 bases; J trimming: 3 bases; junction bases outside the gene matches: 7. This CDR3 has 15 amino acids. The CDR3 region is CASSPGQRANEKLFF. In nucleotides, the CDR3 is TGTGCCAGCAGCCCGGGACAGAGGGCTAATGAAAAACTGTTTTTT.

This clonotype appeared a few times. CDR3 loop: CASSPNSLHSYNEQFF. CDR3 sequence (DNA): TGTGCCAGCAGTCCGAATAGCCTACACTCCTACAATGAGCAGTTCTTC. The chain recombines TRBV2 with TRBJ2-1; D is ambiguous. Trimming left V 5 bases short and J 0 bases short, with 14 bases between. The CDR3 is 16 amino acids. Germline CDR1 is SNHLY and CDR2 is FYNNEI.

This rearrangement joins TRBV28 to TRBJ1-2; TRBD1 matches 9 bases. The CDR3 spans 15 residues. The V gene end was trimmed by 5 bases and the J gene end by 3 bases; junction bases not matched to a gene: 7. Germline V gene sequence: CDR1 MDHEN, CDR2 SYDVKM. CDR3 in amino acids: CASSPGQGPYYGYTF. The CDR3 DNA sequence: TGTGCCAGCAGTCCAGGACAGGGGCCCTACTATGGCTACACCTTC.